The 18 T cell receptor beta chains listed next were all sequenced from one sample in a study of shared clonotypes between healthy human individuals. Here immunoSEQ multiplex PCR was the method, and the copy in TCRdb shows in-frame clones only, minus some. The table lists about 1 million clones, about 75% of them singletons. Material for sequencing was memory CD4+ T cells sorted from blood. Described subset: CD45RA-negative fraction. The receptors were gathered from a man aged 18-30 years in good health.

Concerning this clone: Different DNA sequences within this sample yield the same CDR3. This chain joins TRBV15 and TRBJ2-7; 9 positions match TRBD1. J was trimmed by 2 bases and V by 1 base; bases with no gene match: 3. The germline CDR1 and CDR2 sequences are LNHNV and YYDKDF (reference sequence). This CDR3 is built from 15 residues. CDR3 loop: CATSRGGTGTYEQYF. The CDR3 DNA is TGTGCCACCAGCAGAGGGGGGACAGGGACCTACGAGCAGTACTTC.

The V call is TRBV6-6, the J call TRBJ2-1, with 8 bases matching TRBD1. The germline gives CDR1 MNHNY, CDR2 SVGAGI (reference sequence). V shed 3 bases, J shed 7 bases, and the junction held 8 bases outside the gene matches. The CDR3 is made up of 15 amino acids. CDR3 in amino acids: CASSYTGTGSNEQFF. CDR3 sequence (DNA): TGTGCCAGCAGTTATACCGGGACAGGTTCAAATGAGCAGTTCTTC.

At least ten counts were recorded for this clone. The chain has TRBV30 and TRBJ2-7, with D perhaps assigned TRBD1 or TRBD2 (7 bases each). Trimming stripped 0 bases from V and 9 bases from J, with 21 bases between. Germline V gene sequence: CDR1 GTSNPN, CDR2 SVGIG (reference sequence). The CDR3 totals 15 residues. For the CDR3, the DNA is TGTGCCTGGAGTGTCCGGGGAGGGACAGACCCCCCGCAGTACTTC. It encodes CAWSVRGGTDPPQYF.

V and J are TRBV9 and TRBJ1-2; the match to TRBD1 covers 7 bases. J gave up 4 bases and V 5 bases, and 11 bases lay outside the gene matches. CDR3 length: 15 residues. From germline, CDR1 is SGDLS and CDR2 YYNGEE. The CDR3 DNA follows: TGTGCCAGCAGACCGGGAGAGACAGGGCTCTATGGCTACACCTTC. Residues: CASRPGETGLYGYTF.

For the CDR3, the DNA is TGTGCCAGCTCCCGAGAACAGGGGGCATCAGATACGCAGTATTTT. Its protein is CASSREQGASDTQYF. The J gene is TRBJ2-3, the V gene TRBV18; TRBD1 matches 9 bases. V gave up 6 bases and J gave up 4 bases; unmatched junction bases: 8. This CDR3 spans 15 amino acids. Germline V gives CDR1 KGHSH, CDR2 LQKENI.

This clone appeared a single time. Other DNA sequences in this sample translate to the same CDR3. The genes are TRBV7-2 and TRBJ2-3, with D uncertain. The germline gives CDR1 SGHTA, CDR2 FQGNSA. This CDR3 comprises 16 residues. Trimming removed 2 bases from V and 0 bases from J, with 12 bases in between. The CDR3 loop is CASSLKGGPSTDTQYF. CDR3 nucleotides: TGTGCCAGCAGCTTAAAAGGCGGCCCTAGCACAGATACGCAGTATTTT.

The J gene is TRBJ2-2, the V gene TRBV5-6; TRBD1 aligns across 8 bases. With 4 bases clipped from V and 3 bases from J, the junction kept 8 bases outside the gene matches. This CDR3 region has 16 residues. Per the germline V gene, CDR1 is SGHDT and CDR2 is YYEEEE. The CDR3 coding sequence is TGTGCCAGCAGCCCGCAGGGGGCAGTGTACACCGGGGAGCTGTTTTTT. It specifies CASSPQGAVYTGELFF.

V usage is TRBV10-3 and J usage is TRBJ2-3; TRBD1 agrees at 8 bases. CDR1 and CDR2 (germline): ENHRY, SYGVKD. V gave up 2 bases and J gave up 1 base; unmatched junction bases: 5. The CDR3 consists of 16 residues. The CDR3 reads CAISEIPGGGTDTQYF. The CDR3 DNA is TGTGCCATCAGTGAGATTCCAGGGGGCGGCACAGATACGCAGTATTTT.

The J gene is TRBJ2-3, the V gene TRBV5-8; possibly TRBD2 for D (6 bases). The V end lost 3 bases, the J end lost 4 bases, and 12 bases lay between the germline ends. Per germline, CDR1 SGHTS and CDR2 YDEGEE. The CDR3 is 14 amino acids. The CDR3 spells CASSYSGVPDTQYF. Written as DNA, the CDR3 is TGTGCCAGCAGCTACTCGGGGGTCCCAGATACGCAGTATTTT.

The chain has TRBV2 and TRBJ1-1, with 11 bases fitting TRBD1. The J segment lost 5 bases and the V segment lost 6 bases, leaving 2 bases of the junction unmatched. Looked up from germline, CDR1 is SNHLY and CDR2 is FYNNEI. This CDR3 contains 13 residues. The CDR3 DNA reads as TGTGCCAGCAGGGGGGACAGGGGGACTGAAGCTTTCTTT. Translated: CASRGDRGTEAFF. The complete variable domain, with remaining parts taken from reference TRBV2 and TRBJ1-1, reads EPEVTQTPSHQVTQMGQEVILRCVPISNHLYFYWYRQILGQKVEFLVSFYNNEISEKSEIFDDQFSVERPDGSNFTLKIRSTKLEDSAMYFCASRGDRGTEAFFGQGTRLTVV.

Concerning this clone itself: Distinct nucleotide sequences in the sample also encode this CDR3. The gene calls are TRBV5-1 and TRBJ2-5; 7 bases line up with TRBD1. The CDR3 loop spans 14 amino acids. Germline CDR1 SGHRS, CDR2 YFSETQ. The V and J ends lost 2 bases and 1 base, in that order; junction bases with no gene match: 2. The CDR3 nucleotides are TGCGCCAGCAGCTTAAGGGACAGCCAAGAGACCCAGTACTTC. Its translation is CASSLRDSQETQYF.

This rearrangement joins TRBV6-1 to TRBJ2-2; 9 bases line up with TRBD1. Trimming removed 6 bases from V and 5 bases from J; junction bases left unmatched: 4. Per germline, CDR1 MNHNS and CDR2 SASEGT. The CDR3 sequence is 14 residues long. The CDR3 sequence is CASRQGAQTGELFF. The CDR3 DNA reads TGTGCCAGCAGACAGGGGGCGCAGACCGGGGAGCTGTTTTTT.

This clone showed up just once. It may be a read error: a sequence one base away is much more abundant. The V call is TRBV2, the J call TRBJ2-2, with TRBD2 matching over 9 bases. CDR1 SNHLY and CDR2 FYNNEI come from the germline V gene. With V trimmed by 7 bases and J by 2 bases, 5 bases remained unmatched. The CDR3 consists of 15 residues. The CDR3 is CASNPTSGNTGELFF. DNA of the CDR3: TGTGCCAGCAATCCGACTAGCGGCAACACCGGGGAGCTGTTTTTT.

This clone was counted only a few times. This rearrangement joins TRBV5-1 to TRBJ2-5; D possibly matches TRBD1 or TRBD2 (5 bases each). V dropped 4 bases and J dropped 1 base, with 14 bases sitting between them. The CDR3 is made up of 15 amino acids. CDR1 is SGHRS and CDR2 is YFSETQ in the germline V gene. The CDR3 protein is CASSPQTGTQETQYF. Here the CDR3 DNA reads TGCGCCAGCAGCCCCCAAACGGGGACCCAAGAGACCCAGTACTTC.

The genes are TRBV7-9 and TRBJ1-3; unclear D gene. CDR1 is SEHNR, CDR2 FQNEAQ, per germline (reference sequence). The CDR3 loop spans 14 amino acids. Trimming removed 0 bases from V and 6 bases from J, with 9 bases in between. CDR3 protein: CASSLAGSTNTIYF. DNA of the CDR3: TGTGCCAGCAGCTTAGCTGGGAGTACAAACACCATATATTTT.

The rearrangement links TRBV5-1 to TRBJ2-3, with 7 bases identical to TRBD1. V gave up 5 bases and J gave up 1 base; unmatched junction bases: 7. The CDR3 covers 15 residues. Germline V gene data show CDR1 as SGHRS and CDR2 as YFSETQ. The CDR3: CASSPRGLGTDTQYF. DNA for the CDR3: TGCGCCAGCAGTCCCAGGGGGTTGGGCACAGATACGCAGTATTTT.

The V gene is TRBV12-5, the J gene TRBJ2-1; 9 bases line up with TRBD1. J was trimmed by 9 bases and V by 2 bases; bases with no gene match: 11. The CDR3 runs 16 residues. Per germline, CDR1 LGHNT and CDR2 FRNRAP. The chain's CDR3 is CASGLRWTGEGSEQFF. The CDR3 coding sequence is TGTGCTAGTGGTTTGAGGTGGACAGGGGAGGGGAGTGAGCAGTTCTTC.

In its sample, this clone was seen a few times. The chain uses TRBV18 and TRBJ1-1; TRBD1 is a possible D gene (6 bases). CDR3 length: 12 amino acids. The germline V gene encodes CDR1 KGHSH and CDR2 LQKENI. V dropped 2 bases and J dropped 11 bases, with 12 bases sitting between them. The CDR3, as DNA: TGTGCCAGCTCACCAGCAGGGGAGAGGGCTTTCTTT. It translates to CASSPAGERAFF.